This T cell receptor (beta chain) was sequenced in a study of shared clonotypes between healthy human individuals. Clones were read by immunoSEQ multiplex PCR, and TCRdb kept only the in-frame ones, dropping some. This sample has hundreds of thousands of clones; 60% to 75% occur once, and the top ten carry more than 1.5%. J was trimmed by 0 bases and V by 3 bases; bases with no gene match: 8. The CDR3 is 16 amino acids. The V gene's germline CDR1 is MGHRA and CDR2 YSYEKL. The source is a woman under 40 in good health. V usage is TRBV4-1 and J usage is TRBJ2-7, with 7 bases aligning to TRBD1. What was sequenced was memory CD4+ T cells sorted from blood. As for subset: CD45RA-negative fraction. The CDR3 spells CASSQVNTGDSYEQYF. The CDR3 DNA reads TGCGCCAGCAGCCAGGTAAACACAGGGGACTCCTACGAGCAGTACTTC.